These 15 T cell receptor beta chains originate from one sample sequenced in a study of T cell clonality in common variable immunodeficiency. Method: immunoSEQ multiplex PCR; TCRdb's copy keeps in-frame clones and lacks some. There are tens of thousands of clones in the sample, none observed a single time. Source material: peripheral blood mononuclear cells. The receptors come from a person aged 18 to 75 in good health.

This clone has a handful of counts. The CDR3 end is not reached by the read, which stops 3 residues before it; the germline J gene fills it in. This rearrangement joins TRBV6-2 or TRBV6-3 to TRBJ2-2, with TRBD1 identical over 10 bases. The germline CDR1 and CDR2 sequences are MNHEY and SVGEGT. This CDR3 is 15 amino acids long. CDR3 DNA, as far as it was read: TGTGCCAGCAGTTACTTAGGGGACAGGGGCTCAGCG. It specifies CASSYLGDRGSA. The full CDR3 sequence reads CASSYLGDRGSALFF.

Note on this clone: The read ends 3 residues before the CDR3 terminus; that terminus is restored from the germline J gene. The rearrangement joins TRBV6-1 to TRBJ1-5, with TRBD1 identical over 9 bases. Unmatched junction bases numbered 7, after V lost 4 bases and J lost 3 bases. Germline V gives CDR1 MNHNS, CDR2 SASEGT. The CDR3 is 16 amino acids. CDR3 region: CASSGLGTGINQPQHF. The sequenced part of the CDR3 DNA is TGTGCCAGCAGTGGACTGGGGACAGGGATCAATCAGCCC.

This clone has ten or more counts. Read sequence stops 3 residues before the CDR3 end, and the germline J gene provides the missing end. The chain couples TRBV5-6 to TRBJ2-7; a weak D match, TRBD1 (6 bases). The CDR3 covers 13 residues. The germline gives CDR1 SGHDT, CDR2 YYEEEE. Between the trimmed V and J ends, which lost 2 bases and 4 bases, there was a span of 10 bases. CDR3 sequence: CASSLYGQYEQYF. The DNA read from the CDR3 is TGTGCCAGCAGCTTATATGGACAGTACGAG.

There are many counts of this clone. Sequencing ends 3 residues short of the CDR3 end; the germline J gene provides the rest. This rearrangement joins TRBV6-2 or TRBV6-3 to TRBJ1-5; perhaps TRBD1 as D (5 bases). Germline-derived CDR1 and CDR2 are MNHEY and SVGEGT. The CDR3 has 13 amino acids. V was shortened by 6 bases and J by 4 bases, with 10 bases between the two germline ends. CDR3 bases read: TGTGCCAGCAGCCCCAGGGTAAATCAGCCC. This codes for CASSPRVNQP. The entire CDR3 protein reads CASSPRVNQPQHF.

In this sample, this clone turned up many times. CDR3 region: CASSETGVRTEAFF. Incomplete CDR3 DNA: TGTGCCAGCAGCGAAACAGGGGTTCGCACTGAA. The chain employs TRBV7-6 and TRBJ1-1; TRBD1 matches 7 bases. The read halts 3 residues ahead of the CDR3 end, with the missing end drawn from the germline J gene. The CDR3 consists of 14 residues. Per germline, CDR1 SGHVS and CDR2 FNYEAQ. V lost 5 bases to trimming and J lost 4 bases; unmatched junction nucleotides: 7.

This clone was seen ten or more times. The CDR3 goes on 3 residues after the read ends, and that part is filled in from the germline J gene. The chain joins TRBV6-4 to TRBJ2-3, with TRBD2 identical over 8 bases. This CDR3 is 14 amino acids long. Trimming cost V 2 bases and J 8 bases; bases outside gene matches: 6. Germline assignment: CDR1 MRHNA and CDR2 SNTAGT. CDR3 residues: CASSDTGLAATQYF. CDR3 bases read: TGTGCCAGCAGTGACACTGGACTAGCTGCTACG.

This clone has a count of ten or more. The sequence runs out 3 residues before the end of the CDR3; the remainder is reconstructed from the germline J gene. The V gene is TRBV4-1, the J gene TRBJ2-3, with unresolved D. The CDR3 covers 17 residues. Deletions cut 0 bases from V and 0 bases from J, with 13 bases between. Germline V lookup: CDR1 MGHRA, CDR2 YSYEKL. The sequenced part of the CDR3 DNA is TGCGCCAGCAGCCAAGAGTACGCGGCAGCCAGCACAGATACG. Protein sequence: CASSQEYAAASTDT. The CDR3, in full, reads CASSQEYAAASTDTQYF.

This clone was found many times. CDR3 bases read: TGTGCCAGCAGTTTCGGGCTAGGACAGCCGACCTACGAG. Translation: CASSFGLGQPTYE. In full, the CDR3 is CASSFGLGQPTYEQYF. V usage is TRBV28 and J usage is TRBJ2-7, with a weak D call TRBD1 (6 bases). The observed sequence ends 3 residues before the CDR3 terminus, with the missing tail filled in from the germline J gene. V lost 3 bases to trimming and J lost 2 bases, with 17 bases between them. The CDR3 contains 16 residues. Germline V gives CDR1 MDHEN, CDR2 SYDVKM.

This clone was recorded at least ten times. A read error may produce the germline difference seen at one junction end. The read terminates 3 residues before the CDR3 end, so the remaining end is supplied by the germline J gene. The chain recombines TRBV4-2 with TRBJ1-4; D unresolved. CDR1 and CDR2 (germline): LGHNA, YNFKEQ. The CDR3 sequence is 16 residues long. CDR3 sequence: CASSQVSPLGNEKLFF. CDR3 DNA (partial): TGCGCCAGCAGCCAAGTTTCACCTCTAGGAAATGAAAAA.

With regard to this clone: The CDR3 extends 3 residues past the end of the read, so its final part is completed from the germline J gene. The chain is built from TRBV20-1 and TRBJ2-7, with TRBD1 matching 8 bases. The CDR3 extends over 15 amino acids. V shed 6 bases and J 6 bases; nucleotides not matched to a gene: 16. The germline gives CDR1 DFQATT, CDR2 SNEGSKA (reference sequence). The CDR3 protein is CSALTATGVVGEQYF. The sequenced part of the CDR3 DNA is TGCAGTGCCCTGACCGCGACAGGGGTTGTAGGCGAG.

This clone has ten or more counts. The read ends 3 residues early relative to the CDR3; the germline J gene fills the gap. The chain links TRBV30 to TRBJ1-1; TRBD1 matches 10 bases. Per the germline V gene, CDR1 is GTSNPN and CDR2 is SVGIG (reference sequence). This CDR3 is 16 amino acids long. Trimming removed 1 base from V and 0 bases from J; junction bases left unmatched: 5. The CDR3 protein is CAWSARQGAMNTEAFF. CDR3 DNA (partial): TGTGCCTGGAGTGCCCGACAGGGGGCGATGAACACTGAA.

This clone showed up many times. The CDR3 end falls 3 residues outside the read, so it is completed with the germline J gene. This rearrangement joins TRBV19 to TRBJ1-5; D is perhaps TRBD1 (5 bases). Germline lookup yields CDR1 LNHDA and CDR2 SQIVND (reference sequence). Deletions cut 5 bases from V and 1 base from J, with 9 bases between. The CDR3 loop spans 14 amino acids. The CDR3 reads CASSGRESNQPQHF. The sequenced CDR3 bases are TGTGCCAGTAGTGGCAGGGAAAGCAATCAGCCC.

This clone was seen many times. Read sequence stops 3 residues before the CDR3 end, and the germline J gene provides the missing end. The chain uses TRBV19 and TRBJ2-1; 11 nucleotides match TRBD2. V gave up 5 bases and J gave up 7 bases; unmatched junction bases: 4. Germline V CDR1 and CDR2: LNHDA, SQIVND (reference sequence). The CDR3 length is 14 residues. CDR3: CASSGTSGRNEQFF. The CDR3 bases that were read are TGTGCCAGTAGTGGGACTAGCGGAAGGAATGAG. Supplemented by reference TRBV19 and TRBJ2-1, the full variable domain reads DGGITQSPKYLFRKEGQNVTLSCEQNLNHDAMYWYRQDPGQGLRLIYYSQIVNDFQKGDIAEGYSVSREKKESFPLTVTSAQKNPTAFYLCASSGTSGRNEQFFGPGTRLTVL.

This clone was recorded a few times. The sequenced fragment ends 3 residues before the CDR3 boundary, so the rest is inferred from the germline J gene. The chain recombines TRBV10-3 with TRBJ2-5, with TRBD2 as a possible D gene (6 bases). CDR1 is ENHRY and CDR2 is SYGVKD in the germline V gene. Trimming cost V 5 bases and J 5 bases, with 21 bases left between them. CDR3 size: 16 residues. The DNA read from the CDR3 is TGTGCCATCAGTCCATCCCGGGACTCCCTCCAGGAGACC. This sequence encodes CAISPSRDSLQET. The full CDR3 sequence reads CAISPSRDSLQETQYF.

This clone was detected ten times or more. Read coverage stops 3 residues before the CDR3 terminus; the germline J gene supplies the remainder. The J gene is TRBJ1-1, the V gene TRBV29-1, with TRBD1 identical over 10 bases. CDR3 size: 13 residues. Trimming took 7 bases from V and 1 from J; bases not matched to a gene: 3. The germline V gene has CDR1 SQVTM and CDR2 ANQGSEA. The part of the CDR3 DNA that was read is TGCAGCGGTGGGGACAGGGGGAACACTGAA. Protein sequence: CSGGDRGNTE. The full CDR3 is CSGGDRGNTEAFF. Variable domain in full (rest from reference TRBV29-1 and TRBJ1-1): SAVISQKPSRDICQRGTSLTIQCQVDSQVTMMFWYRQQPGQSLTLIATANQGSEATYESGFVIDKFPISRPNLTFSTLTVSNMSPEDSSIYLCSGGDRGNTEAFFGQGTRLTVV.